The clone carrying this T cell receptor (beta chain) appeared once. Antigen unknown. Method: immunoSEQ multiplex PCR; TCRdb's copy keeps in-frame clones and lacks some. The sample carries 75,000 to 95,000 clones, under 85% recorded once. The sample belongs to a study of PD-1 blockade in classical Hodgkin lymphoma. Whole-study context: Patients got intravenous nivolumab 3 mg/kg every 2 weeks.

Documented time point: cycle 4 day 1 (C4D1), after 5 to 7 weeks of nivolumab. With no exception, relapse followed autologous stem cell transplantation in all patients, and brentuximab vedotin exposure varied. Study-wide findings and caveats: Baseline diversity resembling that of newly diagnosed patients was seen in complete responders. It was reported that newly diagnosed patients had less baseline TCR diversity than healthy donors. Patients starting nivolumab less than 1 year after ASCT had lower diversity and were excluded from later analyses.

Sample: peripheral blood mononuclear cells (PBMCs), taken before the fourth cycle of nivolumab. This receptor was taken from a human donor with classical Hodgkin lymphoma.

The CDR3 loop reads CASGSNTQYF. CDR3 sequence (DNA): TGTGCCTCAGGTTCGAATACGCAGTATTTT. The gene calls are TRBV30 and TRBJ2-3, with D hard to call. Deletions cut 7 bases from V and 7 bases from J, with 9 bases between. The CDR3 is 10 residues long. In germline, CDR1 is GTSNPN, CDR2 SVGIG (reference sequence). The full variable domain, completed using reference TRBV30 and TRBJ2-3, is SQTIHQWPATLVQPVGSPLSLECTVEGTSNPNLYWYRQAAGRGLQLLFYSVGIGQISSEVPQNLSASRPQDRQFILSSKKLLLSDSGFYLCASGSNTQYFGPGTRLTVL.